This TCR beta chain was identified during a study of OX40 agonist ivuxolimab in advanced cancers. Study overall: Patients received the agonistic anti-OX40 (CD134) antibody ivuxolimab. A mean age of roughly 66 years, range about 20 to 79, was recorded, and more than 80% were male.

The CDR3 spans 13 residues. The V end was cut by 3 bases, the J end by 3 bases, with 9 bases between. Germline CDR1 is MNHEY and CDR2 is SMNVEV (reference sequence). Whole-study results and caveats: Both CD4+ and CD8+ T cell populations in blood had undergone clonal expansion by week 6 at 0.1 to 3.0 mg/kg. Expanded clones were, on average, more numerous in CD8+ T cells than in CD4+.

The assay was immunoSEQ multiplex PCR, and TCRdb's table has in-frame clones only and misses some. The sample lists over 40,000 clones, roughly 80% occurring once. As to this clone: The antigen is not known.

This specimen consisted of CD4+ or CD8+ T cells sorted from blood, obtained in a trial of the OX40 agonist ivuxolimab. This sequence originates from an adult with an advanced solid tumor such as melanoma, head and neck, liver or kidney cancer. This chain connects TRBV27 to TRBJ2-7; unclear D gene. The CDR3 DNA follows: TGTGCCAGCAGTTTTAACCGTAACTACGAGCAGTACTTC. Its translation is CASSFNRNYEQYF.